The T cell receptor beta chain described here comes from a study of OX40 agonist ivuxolimab in advanced cancers. Overall study context: Males comprised 75% to 90% of the group, whose mean age was roughly 64 years (range 23 to 79). Study findings and constraints: The expanded peripheral T cells' antigen specificity was not determined. On average, CD8+ T cells showed a greater number of expanded clones than CD4+.

As regards this clone: The antigen is unknown.

Assay used: immunoSEQ multiplex PCR; TCRdb lists only in-frame clones, some missing. The sample has 70,000 or so clones; roughly nine tenths are singletons. V was clipped by 7 bases and J by 7 bases; unmatched bases: 7. The CDR3 is 13 residues long. Per the germline V gene, CDR1 is LNHDA and CDR2 is SQIVND (reference sequence). The receptor's source is an adult with an advanced solid tumor such as melanoma, head and neck, liver or kidney cancer. This chain joins TRBV19 and TRBJ2-3; 8 bases are a match to TRBD1. The specimen was CD4+ or CD8+ T cells sorted from blood, collected in a trial of the OX40 agonist ivuxolimab. CDR3 in amino acids: CASKDRGKNTQYF. CDR3 sequence (DNA): TGTGCCAGTAAAGACAGGGGAAAGAATACGCAGTATTTT.